One and the same sample provided the 8 T cell receptor beta chains below, sequenced in a study of control samples from healthy donors and cancer patients. The protocol was immunoSEQ multiplex PCR, while the TCRdb copy is restricted to in-frame clones and leaves out a portion. In the table there are about 99,000 clones, about 89% of which are singletons. Sample: PBMCs. Receptors originate from a man aged 55 to 70 with lung cancer.

The chain combines TRBV30 with TRBJ1-5, with a weak D call TRBD1 (6 bases). Trimming took off 2 bases at V and 6 bases at J, with 11 bases between the two ends. The germline gives CDR1 GTSNPN, CDR2 SVGIG (reference sequence). The CDR3 length is 13 residues. The CDR3 protein is CAWSYREGQPQHF. In DNA, the CDR3 is TGTGCCTGGAGTTACAGGGAAGGTCAGCCCCAGCATTTT.

The chain employs TRBV29-1 and TRBJ1-2, with D perhaps TRBD1 (5 bases). V was clipped by 6 bases and J by 5 bases, with 19 bases between them. The CDR3 spans 14 residues. Germline CDR1 and CDR2: SQVTM and ANQGSEA. This CDR3 reads CSVSAKGTVYGYTF. CDR3 bases: TGCAGCGTCTCGGCAAAAGGGACCGTGTATGGCTACACCTTC. The entire variable domain, with the rest obtained from reference TRBV29-1 and TRBJ1-2, is as follows: SAVISQKPSRDICQRGTSLTIQCQVDSQVTMMFWYRQQPGQSLTLIATANQGSEATYESGFVIDKFPISRPNLTFSTLTVSNMSPEDSSIYLCSVSAKGTVYGYTFGSGTRLTVV.

The chain carries TRBV3-1 (or the pseudogene TRBV3-2) and TRBJ2-2; D remains ambiguous. V shed 6 bases and J shed 0 bases, with 11 bases lying between them. Germline CDR1 is LGHDT and CDR2 is YNNKEL (reference sequence). CDR3 size: 15 residues. The CDR3 here is CASRDPATNTGELFF. DNA of the CDR3: TGTGCCAGCAGAGACCCCGCTACGAACACCGGGGAGCTGTTTTTT.

The chain couples TRBV11-3 to TRBJ2-1, with 15 positions matching TRBD2. The CDR3 consists of 15 residues. V gave up 6 bases and J gave up 4 bases; unmatched junction bases: 1. CDR1 SGHNT and CDR2 YENEEA come from the germline V gene. The CDR3 bases are TGTGCCAGCAGGGGACTAGCGGGGGGATACAATGAGCAGTTCTTC. It yields the protein CASRGLAGGYNEQFF.

The chain has TRBV30 and TRBJ1-6; D uncertain. This CDR3 contains 14 residues. CDR1 and CDR2 from the germline V gene are GTSNPN and SVGIG (reference sequence). Trimming pared 0 bases from V and 7 bases from J, leaving 10 bases between. DNA for the CDR3: TGTGCCTGGAGTGTACTTCACAGCAATTCACCCCTCCACTTT. This codes for CAWSVLHSNSPLHF.

The genes are TRBV25-1 and TRBJ1-1, with 12 bases fitting TRBD1. CDR1 and CDR2 (germline): MGHDK, SYGVNS. CDR3 length: 15 amino acids. V shed 3 bases, J shed 10 bases, and the junction held 9 bases outside the gene matches. DNA of the CDR3: TGTGCCAGCAGTGAGAACCTGGGACAGGGGGCTGTAGCTTTCTTT. It translates to CASSENLGQGAVAFF.

The chain joins TRBV5-1 to TRBJ1-2, with TRBD1 matching 10 bases. V dropped 4 bases and J dropped 1; count of bases not matched to a gene: 4. Germline CDR1 SGHRS, CDR2 YFSETQ. The CDR3 is 15 residues long. The CDR3 is CASSPGQGVNYGYTF. CDR3 DNA: TGCGCCAGCAGCCCCGGACAGGGGGTTAACTATGGCTACACCTTC.

This chain links TRBV19 with TRBJ2-2, with TRBD1 matching 9 bases. The CDR3 is 16 amino acids. Germline V gene lookup returns CDR1 LNHDA and CDR2 SQIVND (reference sequence). V lost 6 bases, J lost 4 bases, and 9 bases stayed unmatched. The CDR3 DNA reads TGTGCCAGTAGCACAAATGACAGGGGGGGCACCGGGGAGCTGTTTTTT. It codes for CASSTNDRGGTGELFF. The whole variable domain, filled in from reference TRBV19 and TRBJ2-2, reads DGGITQSPKYLFRKEGQNVTLSCEQNLNHDAMYWYRQDPGQGLRLIYYSQIVNDFQKGDIAEGYSVSREKKESFPLTVTSAQKNPTAFYLCASSTNDRGGTGELFFGEGSRLTVL.